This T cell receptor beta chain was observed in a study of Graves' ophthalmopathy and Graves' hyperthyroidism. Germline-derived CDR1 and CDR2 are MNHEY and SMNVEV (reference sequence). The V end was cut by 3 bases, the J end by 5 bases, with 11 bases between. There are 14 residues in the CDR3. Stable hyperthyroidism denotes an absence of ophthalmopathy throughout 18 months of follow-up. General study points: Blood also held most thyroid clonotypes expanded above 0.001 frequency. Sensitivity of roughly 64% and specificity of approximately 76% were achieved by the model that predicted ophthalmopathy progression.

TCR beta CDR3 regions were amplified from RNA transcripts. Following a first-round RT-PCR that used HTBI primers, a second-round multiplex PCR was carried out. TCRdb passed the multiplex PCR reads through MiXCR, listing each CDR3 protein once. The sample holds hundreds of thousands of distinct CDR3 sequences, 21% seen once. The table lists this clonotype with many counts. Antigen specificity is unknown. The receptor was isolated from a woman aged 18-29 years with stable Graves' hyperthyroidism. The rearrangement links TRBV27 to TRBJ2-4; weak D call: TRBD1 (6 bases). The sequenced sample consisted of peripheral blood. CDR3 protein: CASSFGRGENIQYF. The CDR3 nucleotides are TGTGCCAGCAGTTTTGGCAGGGGTGAAAACATTCAGTACTTC.